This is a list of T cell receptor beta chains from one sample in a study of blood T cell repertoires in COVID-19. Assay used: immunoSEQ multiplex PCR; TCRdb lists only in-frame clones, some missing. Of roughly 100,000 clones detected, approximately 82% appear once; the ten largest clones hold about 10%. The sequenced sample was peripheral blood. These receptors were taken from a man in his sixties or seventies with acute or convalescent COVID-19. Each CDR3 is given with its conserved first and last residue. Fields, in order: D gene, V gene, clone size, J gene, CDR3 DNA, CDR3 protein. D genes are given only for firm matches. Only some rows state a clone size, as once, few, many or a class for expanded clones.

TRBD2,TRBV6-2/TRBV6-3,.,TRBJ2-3,TGTGCCAGCAGTTACCCCTCCGGAGTCGGCGGGAGTCTCAGCACAGATACGCAGTATTTT,CASSYPSGVGGSLSTDTQYF
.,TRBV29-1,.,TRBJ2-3,TGCAGCGTTGGGGGGGTAGATACGCAGTATTTT,CSVGGVDTQYF
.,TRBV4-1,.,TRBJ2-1,TGCGCCAGCAGCCAAACCCCACCGAGGAGCTCCTACAATGAGCAGTTCTTC,CASSQTPPRSSYNEQFF
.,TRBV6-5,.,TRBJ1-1,TGTGCCAGCAGTTACGGGGGGTCGGGAATGAACACTGAAGCTTTCTTT,CASSYGGSGMNTEAFF
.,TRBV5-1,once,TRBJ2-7,TGCGCCAGCAGCCCGCCGACTAGACTGGCCCACGAGCAGTACTTC,CASSPPTRLAHEQYF
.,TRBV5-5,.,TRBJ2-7,TGTGCCAGCAGTTCCCCACTAGCCAACTACGAGCAGTACTTC,CASSSPLANYEQYF
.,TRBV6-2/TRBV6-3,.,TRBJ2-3,TGTGCCAGCAGTTCAAGGGGCAGCACAGATACGCAGTATTTT,CASSSRGSTDTQYF
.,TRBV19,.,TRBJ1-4,TGTGCCAGTAGTAACGGACTGCTCGAAAAACTGTTTTTT,CASSNGLLEKLFF
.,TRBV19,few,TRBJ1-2,TGTGCCATTTCAGACAGTCGGCGGGGCTACACCTTC,CAISDSRRGYTF
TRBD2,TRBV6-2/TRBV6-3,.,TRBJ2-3,TGTGCCAGCAGTTCCTACCGGACTAGCGGGCACACAGATACGCAGTATTTT,CASSSYRTSGHTDTQYF
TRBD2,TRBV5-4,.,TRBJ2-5,TGTGCCAGCAGCTTGGGACTAGCGGGGGGGCAGGAGACCCAGTACTTC,CASSLGLAGGQETQYF
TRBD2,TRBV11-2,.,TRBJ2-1,TGTGCCAGCAGCACTAGCGGGAGAGGCAATGAGCAGTTCTTC,CASSTSGRGNEQFF
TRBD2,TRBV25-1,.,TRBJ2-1,TGTGCCAGCAGTGACGGACTAGCGGGAGGGGTGTCCAATGAGCAGTTCTTC,CASSDGLAGGVSNEQFF
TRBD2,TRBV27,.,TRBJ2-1,TGTGCCAGCAGTTCCTCCGGGACTAGCTACAATGAGCAGTTCTTC,CASSSSGTSYNEQFF
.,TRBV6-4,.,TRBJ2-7,TGTGCCAGCGGGGCATCCAAAAAGTACTTC,CASGASKKYF
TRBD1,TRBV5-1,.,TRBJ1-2,TGCGCCAGCAGCTTTACAGGGGTTAGTAACTATGGCTACACCTTC,CASSFTGVSNYGYTF
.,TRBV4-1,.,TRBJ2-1,TGCGCCAGCAGCCAAGACCCTAACAGAAACAATGAGCAGTTCTTC,CASSQDPNRNNEQFF
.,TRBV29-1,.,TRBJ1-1,TGCAGCGTTGAAGTAGCAGGGATTGAAGCTTTCTTT,CSVEVAGIEAFF
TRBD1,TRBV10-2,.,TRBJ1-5,TGCGCCAGCAGCCTTCCCGGGACAGGACAGCCCCAGCATTTT,CASSLPGTGQPQHF
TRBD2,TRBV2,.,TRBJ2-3,TGTGCCAGCGGTAGCGGGAGAACCCGAACAGATACGCAGTATTTT,CASGSGRTRTDTQYF
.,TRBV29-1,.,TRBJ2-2,TGCAGCGTTGAAGGGTGGGAGGACACCGGGGAGCTGTTTTTT,CSVEGWEDTGELFF
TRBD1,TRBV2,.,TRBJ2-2,TGTGCCAGCAGAGGCGACAGGGGGCGTACCGGGGAGCTGTTTTTT,CASRGDRGRTGELFF
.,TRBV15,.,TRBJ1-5,TGTGCCACCAGCAGAGAGGCAGCGCGGGTGAATCAGCCCCAGCATTTT,CATSREAARVNQPQHF
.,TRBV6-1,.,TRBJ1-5,TGTGCCAGCAGTGAAGAAGTAGTGCGTCAGCCCCAGCATTTT,CASSEEVVRQPQHF
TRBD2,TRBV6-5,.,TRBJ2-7,TGTGCCAGCAGTTACGTCCTAGCGGGAAAATACGAGCAGTACTTC,CASSYVLAGKYEQYF
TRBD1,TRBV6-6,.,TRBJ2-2,TGTGCCAGCGGAGATCAGGGGGACACCGGGGAGCTGTTTTTT,CASGDQGDTGELFF
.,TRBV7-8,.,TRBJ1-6,TGTGCCAGCAGCCGTCCCCAGGGAAATAATTCACCCCTCCACTTT,CASSRPQGNNSPLHF
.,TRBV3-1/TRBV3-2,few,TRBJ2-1,TGTGCCAGCAGCCAAGTTATCGCCCTAAACAATGAGCAGTTCTTC,CASSQVIALNNEQFF
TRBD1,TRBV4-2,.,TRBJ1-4,TGTGCCAGCAGCGAATTCGGACAGGGGGATGAAAAACTGTTTTTT,CASSEFGQGDEKLFF
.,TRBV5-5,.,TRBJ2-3,TGTGCCAGCAGCTTGGGTGGGGCGAACCCAGCTAGGGCGCAGTATTTT,CASSLGGANPARAQYF
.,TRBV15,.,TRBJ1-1,TGTGCCACCAGCGGACCCTACGGGGACACTGAAGCTTTCTTT,CATSGPYGDTEAFF
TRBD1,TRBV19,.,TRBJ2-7,TGTGCCAGTAGACTGACCGGGACAGGGCTCTACGAGCAGTACTTC,CASRLTGTGLYEQYF
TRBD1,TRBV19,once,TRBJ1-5,TGTGCCAGTAGGGGACAGACCAGGGGCCACCTCGAGCCCCAGCATTTT,CASRGQTRGHLEPQHF
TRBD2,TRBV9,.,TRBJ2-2,TGTGCCAGCAGCGAAAGGGCGTCGGGACTAGCGGGAGGATCCGGGGAGCTGTTTTTT,CASSERASGLAGGSGELFF
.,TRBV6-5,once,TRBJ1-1,TGTGCCAGCATGCGGACAGAGCTTACTGAAGCTTTCTTT,CASMRTELTEAFF
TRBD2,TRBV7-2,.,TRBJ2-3,TGTGCCAGCAGCTTATCTCGCGGGGGGGTAGGTACGCAGTATTTT,CASSLSRGGVGTQYF
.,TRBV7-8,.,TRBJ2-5,TGTGCCAGCAGCTTAAGAGGAAGTCAAGAGACCCAGTACTTC,CASSLRGSQETQYF
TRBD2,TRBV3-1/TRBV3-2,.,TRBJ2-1,TGTGCCAGCAGCCCACTTAGCGGGGGGGGCTACAATGAGCAGTTCTTC,CASSPLSGGGYNEQFF
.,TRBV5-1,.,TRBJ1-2,TGCGCCAGCACCCCGGGACAACAGGATGGCTACACCTTC,CASTPGQQDGYTF
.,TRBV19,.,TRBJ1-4,TGTGCCAGTAGTATAGGCAACAGCCCAAATGAAAAACTGTTTTTT,CASSIGNSPNEKLFF
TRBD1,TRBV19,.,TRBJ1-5,TGTGCCAGTAGTAGTGGACAGGGACGGCAGCCCCAGCATTTT,CASSSGQGRQPQHF
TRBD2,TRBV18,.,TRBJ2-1,TGTGCCAGCTCACCGCGCCTAGCGGGAGGGCCGGGTGAGCAGTTCTTC,CASSPRLAGGPGEQFF
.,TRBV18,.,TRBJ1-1,TGTGCCAGCTCACCCGACGACAGAACTGAAGCTTTCTTT,CASSPDDRTEAFF
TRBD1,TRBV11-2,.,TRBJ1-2,TGTGCCAGCAGCTTGGAGGGGACAGGGAGAGGTGGCTACACCTTC,CASSLEGTGRGGYTF
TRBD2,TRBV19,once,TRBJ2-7,TGTGCCAGTAGTATAGGGCCAGCGGGAGGGCCAAGGAGAACCTACGAGCAGTACTTC,CASSIGPAGGPRRTYEQYF
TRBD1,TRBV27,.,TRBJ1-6,TGTGCCAGCAGTTCATCATTTTTCCCGGCAGGGGGCAATTCACCCCTCCACTTT,CASSSSFFPAGGNSPLHF
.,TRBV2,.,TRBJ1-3,TGTGCCAGCAGTGCCGGGGTCTCTGGAAACACCATATATTTT,CASSAGVSGNTIYF